This TCR beta chain was captured by sequencing in a study of tumor-infiltrating lymphocytes in localized non-small cell lung cancer. Study-wide background: The cohort mixed smokers and never-smokers, several histologies, and some post-neoadjuvant-chemotherapy samples. From each patient, both tumor and uninvolved lung, non-adjacent to tumor, were sampled.

Some clones are missing from TCRdb's copy, which holds only in-frame ones; the method was immunoSEQ multiplex PCR. Among 10,000 to 12,000 clones listed, 80% to 90% were seen once. V lost 4 bases and J 2 bases, leaving 10 bases between the germline ends. The length of the CDR3 is 14 residues. Germline V gene data show CDR1 as MNHNS and CDR2 as SASEGT. The clonotype was recovered from a human donor with non-small cell lung cancer. The source material was uninvolved lung tissue not adjacent to the tumor. This rearrangement joins TRBV6-1 to TRBJ2-3; D is unclear. CDR3 nucleotides: TGTGCCAGCAGTGTCGGCAGGATCACAGATACGCAGTATTTT. It specifies CASSVGRITDTQYF.